The next 29 T cell receptor beta chains were all read from a single sample in a study of blood T cell repertoires in COVID-19. TCRdb's copy holds only in-frame clones and misses some; the assay was immunoSEQ multiplex PCR. The table includes roughly 150,000 clones, more than 85% detected once. Sequenced material: peripheral blood. These receptors came from a man aged 55 to 70 with active or convalescent COVID-19.

The CDR3 region is CASSLRGLGTEAFF. The DNA of the CDR3 is TGTGCCAGCAGCTTGAGGGGGCTTGGGACTGAAGCTTTCTTT. The V call is TRBV7-2, the J call TRBJ1-1; TRBD1 matches 7 bases. The CDR3 runs to 14 residues. Trimming removed 3 bases from V and 5 bases from J; junction bases left unmatched: 6. CDR1 and CDR2 from the germline V gene are SGHTA and FQGNSA.

The V gene is TRBV6-1, the J gene TRBJ2-7; D is perhaps TRBD2 (6 bases). Germline loops: CDR1 MNHNS, CDR2 SASEGT. Trimming stripped 0 bases from V and 0 bases from J, with 12 bases between. The CDR3 loop spans 16 amino acids. The chain's CDR3 is CASSEARDFYSYEQYF. The DNA of the CDR3 is TGTGCCAGCAGTGAAGCCCGGGACTTTTACTCCTACGAGCAGTACTTC.

This chain uses TRBV30 with TRBJ2-3; 7 bases are a match to TRBD1. The CDR3 covers 14 residues. V lost 5 bases to trimming and J lost 1 base; unmatched junction nucleotides: 6. Germline loops: CDR1 GTSNPN, CDR2 SVGIG (reference sequence). The CDR3 sequence: CAWDLTGRTDTQYF. In DNA form, the CDR3 reads TGTGCCTGGGACTTGACAGGGCGCACAGATACGCAGTATTTT.

The V and J genes are TRBV30 and TRBJ2-5; tentatively, D is TRBD1 (6 bases). Trimming stripped 0 bases from V and 2 bases from J, with 13 bases between. This CDR3 has 15 residues. Germline V gene lookup returns CDR1 GTSNPN and CDR2 SVGIG (reference sequence). This CDR3 is CAWSVLGDTQETQYF. CDR3 in DNA: TGTGCCTGGAGTGTACTGGGGGACACACAAGAGACCCAGTACTTC.

This chain uses TRBV18 with TRBJ2-2, with no clear D. With 2 bases removed from V and 0 bases from J, the gap between germline ends came to 10 bases. The CDR3 length is 16 residues. Germline CDR1 is KGHSH and CDR2 is LQKENI. The CDR3 here is CASSPVRPTNTGELFF. The CDR3 DNA reads TGTGCCAGCTCACCAGTCAGGCCGACGAACACCGGGGAGCTGTTTTTT.

This CDR3 is CASRLGQGGYNEQFF. The CDR3 DNA follows: TGTGCCAGCAGACTGGGACAGGGGGGCTACAATGAGCAGTTCTTC. The chain uses TRBV27 and TRBJ2-1, with 11 bases that match TRBD1. The CDR3 contains 15 residues. V lost 6 bases and J lost 3; bases outside the gene matches: 4. CDR1 is MNHEY, CDR2 SMNVEV, per germline (reference sequence).

The V call is TRBV28, the J call TRBJ2-5, with 7 bases identical to TRBD1. CDR1 is MDHEN, CDR2 SYDVKM, per germline. This CDR3 comprises 15 residues. V was pared by 6 bases and J by 1 base, with 8 bases of the junction left unmatched. Here the CDR3 reads CASSTLGGGQETQYF. The CDR3 DNA follows: TGTGCCAGCAGCACCCTAGGGGGCGGCCAAGAGACCCAGTACTTC.

A remark on this clone: A junction boundary mismatches the germline segment, possibly from a read error. The rearrangement joins TRBV10-3 to TRBJ2-1, with 13 bases aligning to TRBD2. From germline, CDR1 is ENHRY and CDR2 SYGVKD. The CDR3 runs to 15 residues. The DNA of the CDR3 is TGTGCCATCCGTGATGGACTAGCGGGAGCAAATGAGCAGTTCTTC. As protein: CAIRDGLAGANEQFF.

This chain connects TRBV19 to TRBJ1-2; D is unresolved. The CDR3 consists of 12 residues. Trimming stripped 6 bases from V and 7 bases from J, with 12 bases between. Germline assignment: CDR1 LNHDA and CDR2 SQIVND (reference sequence). The CDR3 DNA reads as TGTGCCAGTAGACCAGGACTATCTGGCTACACCTTC. Translation gives CASRPGLSGYTF. Full variable domain (rest looked up from reference TRBV19 and TRBJ1-2): DGGITQSPKYLFRKEGQNVTLSCEQNLNHDAMYWYRQDPGQGLRLIYYSQIVNDFQKGDIAEGYSVSREKKESFPLTVTSAQKNPTAFYLCASRPGLSGYTFGSGTRLTVV.

The chain couples TRBV28 to TRBJ2-1; unclear D gene. This CDR3 region has 12 residues. The V end lost 3 bases, the J end lost 4 bases, and 4 bases lay between the germline ends. Germline-derived CDR1 and CDR2 are MDHEN and SYDVKM. CDR3 loop: CASSFQYNEQFF. Written as DNA, the CDR3 is TGTGCCAGCAGTTTTCAATACAATGAGCAGTTCTTC.

The V and J genes are TRBV10-3 and TRBJ2-7; 10 bases are a match to TRBD2. V dropped 4 bases and J dropped 2; count of bases not matched to a gene: 5. Germline V CDR1 and CDR2: ENHRY, SYGVKD. The CDR3 runs to 15 residues. CDR3 sequence reads: CAISGGLARTYEQYF. CDR3 nucleotide sequence: TGTGCCATCAGTGGGGGACTAGCGAGGACCTACGAGCAGTACTTC.

The chain joins TRBV19 to TRBJ2-7; D not resolved. The V gene's germline CDR1 is LNHDA and CDR2 SQIVND (reference sequence). Between the trimmed V and J ends, which lost 0 bases and 2 bases, there was a span of 11 bases. The CDR3 consists of 15 residues. CDR3 sequence: CASSIEHSSTYEQYF. The CDR3 DNA sequence: TGTGCCAGTAGTATAGAACATTCAAGTACCTACGAGCAGTACTTC.

The rearrangement joins TRBV5-5 to TRBJ1-5; 9 bases are a match to TRBD1. This CDR3 comprises 14 residues. V was pared by 2 bases and J by 11 bases, with 8 bases of the junction left unmatched. CDR1 and CDR2 (germline): SGHKS, YYEKEE (reference sequence). CDR3 loop: CASSFTGGQKTQHF. In DNA, the CDR3 is TGTGCCAGCAGCTTCACAGGGGGCCAAAAGACCCAGCATTTT. Full variable domain (missing parts from reference TRBV5-5 and TRBJ1-5): DAGVTQSPTHLIKTRGQQVTLRCSPISGHKSVSWYQQVLGQGPQFIFQYYEKEERGRGNFPDRFSARQFPNYSSELNVNALLLGDSALYLCASSFTGGQKTQHFGDGTRLSIL.

The chain uses TRBV29-1 and TRBJ2-1; 7 bases match TRBD2. Trimming took 0 bases from V and 15 from J; bases not matched to a gene: 5. The CDR3 spans 11 residues. Germline V gives CDR1 SQVTM, CDR2 ANQGSEA. The CDR3 spells CSVEDLREGFF. The CDR3 DNA follows: TGCAGCGTTGAAGATTTAAGGGAGGGGTTCTTC.

The chain links TRBV6-2 or TRBV6-3 to TRBJ2-6; 8 nucleotides match TRBD2. CDR3 length: 15 residues. Germline CDR1 and CDR2: MNHEY and SVGEGT. V dropped 4 bases and J dropped 4; count of bases not matched to a gene: 3. CDR3 region: CASSSGGAGANVLTF. The CDR3 DNA is TGTGCCAGCAGTTCGGGAGGGGCCGGGGCCAACGTCCTGACTTTC.

The rearrangement joins TRBV28 to TRBJ2-7, with 10 bases that match TRBD2. Trimming removed 4 bases from V and 2 bases from J; junction bases left unmatched: 5. CDR1 and CDR2 (germline): MDHEN, SYDVKM. The CDR3 sequence is 15 residues long. In nucleotides, the CDR3 is TGTGCCAGCAGTTCATCTAGCGGGGGAACCTACGAGCAGTACTTC. Its protein is CASSSSSGGTYEQYF.

In this sample, this clone turned up a few times. The CDR3 here is CAISGGMNTEAFF. The CDR3 nucleotides are TGTGCCATCAGTGGAGGGATGAACACTGAAGCTTTCTTT. V gene TRBV10-3 combines with J gene TRBJ1-1; D is undetermined. Deletions cut 4 bases from V and 0 bases from J, with 6 bases between. CDR1 ENHRY and CDR2 SYGVKD come from the germline V gene. The CDR3 is 13 amino acids.

This chain links TRBV18 with TRBJ1-3; D unresolved. The CDR3 covers 13 residues. Trimming took off 2 bases at V and 3 bases at J, with 5 bases between the two ends. Germline CDR1 reads KGHSH; CDR2 reads LQKENI. The CDR3 protein is CASSPNSGNTIYF. DNA of the CDR3: TGTGCCAGCTCACCAAACAGTGGAAACACCATATATTTT. Filled out from reference TRBV18 and TRBJ1-3, the complete variable domain reads NAGVMQNPRHLVRRRGQEARLRCSPMKGHSHVYWYRQLPEEGLKFMVYLQKENIIDESGMPKERFSAEFPKEGPSILRIQQVVRGDSAAYFCASSPNSGNTIYFGEGSWLTVV.

The chain couples TRBV24-1 to TRBJ2-1; 9 bases are a match to TRBD2. V dropped 1 base and J dropped 7; count of bases not matched to a gene: 7. The CDR3 has 16 amino acids. The V gene's germline CDR1 is KGHDR and CDR2 SFDVKD. In DNA form, the CDR3 reads TGTGCCACCAGTGATTTTGGTAGCGGGGGCGAAAATGAGCAGTTCTTC. As protein: CATSDFGSGGENEQFF.

The chain carries TRBV28 and TRBJ1-6; tentative D call: TRBD1 (6 bases). V was trimmed by 4 bases and J by 11 bases, leaving 18 bases between them. The CDR3 has 15 amino acids. CDR1 and CDR2 from the germline V gene are MDHEN and SYDVKM. The CDR3, as DNA: TGTGCCAGCAGTTCAGGGCAGGGGAAGATTCCACCCCTCCACTTT. Amino acid sequence: CASSSGQGKIPPLHF.

This clone was detected only once. This sequence joins TRBV3-1 (or the pseudogene TRBV3-2) and TRBJ2-5, with 8 bases matching TRBD1. This CDR3 comprises 14 residues. CDR1 is LGHDT and CDR2 is YNNKEL in the germline V gene (reference sequence). V shed 5 bases, J shed 2 bases, and the junction held 4 bases outside the gene matches. The CDR3 DNA is TGTGCCAGCAGCATCCGGACAGGGCAAGAGACCCAGTACTTC. Its protein product is CASSIRTGQETQYF.

The chain employs TRBV7-6 and TRBJ2-1; 7 bases are shared with TRBD2. CDR3 length: 13 residues. Trimming took 5 bases from V and 6 from J; bases not matched to a gene: 4. CDR1 SGHVS and CDR2 FNYEAQ come from the germline V gene. CDR3 DNA sequence: TGTGCCAGCAGCCGCGGGACTATCAATGAGCAGTTCTTC. This encodes CASSRGTINEQFF.

This chain uses TRBV24-1 with TRBJ2-3, with 12 positions matching TRBD2. This CDR3 region has 17 residues. Germline-derived CDR1 and CDR2 are KGHDR and SFDVKD. The trim removed 4 bases at V and 4 bases at J, leaving 8 bases unmatched. CDR3 sequence (DNA): TGTGCCACCAGTGAGCCCGCCCTAGCGGGGGGGGCAGATACGCAGTATTTT. It yields the protein CATSEPALAGGADTQYF.

The chain uses TRBV7-3 and TRBJ2-6; D not certain. This CDR3 region has 14 residues. V was cut by 5 bases and J by 0 bases, with 5 bases left in between. The germline CDR1 and CDR2 sequences are SGHTA and FQGTGA. The DNA for the CDR3 is TGTGCCAGCAGCGTCGGCTCTGGGGCCAACGTCCTGACTTTC. It specifies CASSVGSGANVLTF. Drawing the rest from reference TRBV7-3 and TRBJ2-6, the complete variable domain is GAGVSQTPSNKVTEKGKYVELRCDPISGHTALYWYRQSLGQGPEFLIYFQGTGAADDSGLPNDRFFAVRPEGSVSTLKIQRTERGDSAVYLCASSVGSGANVLTFGAGSRLTVL.

V usage is TRBV14 and J usage is TRBJ2-2; a possible D gene is TRBD1 (5 bases). The CDR3 runs 13 residues. Trimming removed 0 bases at V and 6 bases at J, with 5 bases between. Germline V lookup: CDR1 SGHDN, CDR2 FVKESK. The CDR3 nucleotides read TGTGCCAGCAGCCAAGACAGGGCCGGGGAGCTGTTTTTT. Amino acids: CASSQDRAGELFF.

V gene TRBV2 combines with J gene TRBJ2-7, with 8 bases lining up with TRBD1. The CDR3 sequence is 14 residues long. Germline loops: CDR1 SNHLY, CDR2 FYNNEI. The trim removed 5 bases at V and 6 bases at J, leaving 9 bases unmatched. The CDR3 here is CASSWTGISSEQYF. CDR3 in DNA: TGTGCCAGCAGTTGGACAGGGATTTCGAGCGAGCAGTACTTC.

The chain has TRBV5-4 and TRBJ2-3, with 9 bases lining up with TRBD1. The CDR3 runs 17 residues. The germline gives CDR1 SGHNT, CDR2 YYREEE (reference sequence). Trimming removed 1 base from V and 2 bases from J; junction bases left unmatched: 8. The CDR3 protein is CASSLLGQGSFTDTQYF. The CDR3 region has the DNA TGTGCCAGCAGCTTGCTAGGACAGGGGTCCTTCACAGATACGCAGTATTTT.

The chain carries TRBV5-3 and TRBJ2-1; 8 bases match TRBD1. TRBV5-3 is flagged as an ORF with uncertain function. The CDR3 consists of 15 residues. With V trimmed by 0 bases and J by 8 bases, 7 bases remained unmatched. The CDR3 region has the DNA TGTGCCAGAAGCTTGGGTCAGGGGGCCGTCGATGAGCAGTTCTTC. It translates to CARSLGQGAVDEQFF.

This clone has only one observation. The chain links TRBV5-1 to TRBJ1-1; TRBD1 is a possible D gene (5 bases). This CDR3 spans 15 amino acids. Per the germline V gene, CDR1 is SGHRS and CDR2 is YFSETQ. V was cut by 3 bases and J by 5 bases, with 17 bases left in between. CDR3 region: CASSWGHDVLTEAFF. Written as DNA, the CDR3 is TGCGCCAGCAGCTGGGGCCACGACGTCCTGACTGAAGCTTTCTTT.